The 30 T cell receptor beta chains listed next were all sequenced from one sample in a study of blood T cell repertoires in COVID-19. Clones were sequenced by immunoSEQ multiplex PCR, and TCRdb holds only the in-frame ones, with some missing. Found here are approximately 90,000 clones, about 90% of them singletons; the top ten hold approximately 7.4%. The sequenced sample was peripheral blood. Every receptor here comes from a human donor with acute or convalescent COVID-19. The donor label of this sample is uncertain.

This chain connects TRBV6-1 to TRBJ2-1, with D possibly matching TRBD1 (6 bases). Germline values: CDR1 MNHNS, CDR2 SASEGT. The ends were cut back, 3 bases at V and 0 bases at J, with 12 bases in the middle. The CDR3 loop spans 16 amino acids. CDR3 DNA: TGTGCCAGCAGTGAGACAACAGGGAGCTCCTACAATGAGCAGTTCTTC. The encoded protein is CASSETTGSSYNEQFF.

V gene TRBV2 combines with J gene TRBJ2-2; the D gene is possibly TRBD1 (6 bases). Between the trimmed V and J ends, which lost 4 bases and 1 base, there was a span of 13 bases. This CDR3 is built from 16 residues. Germline CDR1 and CDR2: SNHLY and FYNNEI. Written as DNA, the CDR3 is TGTGCCAGCAGTGGGCAGGGGACACTGAACACCGGGGAGCTGTTTTTT. The encoded protein is CASSGQGTLNTGELFF.

The V gene is TRBV5-8, the J gene TRBJ2-1; 9 bases are a match to TRBD2. J was trimmed by 7 bases and V by 1 base; bases with no gene match: 6. This CDR3 has 15 amino acids. CDR1 and CDR2 from the germline V gene are SGHTS and YDEGEE. CDR3: CASSLLRGGRNEQFF. The CDR3 nucleotides are TGTGCCAGCAGCTTGTTGCGGGGGGGCCGGAATGAGCAGTTCTTC.

The chain employs TRBV19 and TRBJ1-1, with a tentative D call TRBD1 (6 bases). CDR1 and CDR2 from the germline V gene are LNHDA and SQIVND (reference sequence). The CDR3 totals 14 residues. Trimming shortened V by 7 bases and J by 1 base, and 13 bases separated the two germline ends. DNA of the CDR3: TGTGCCAGTAATCCCGGGACACCGAACACTGAAGCTTTCTTT. The encoded protein is CASNPGTPNTEAFF. Full variable domain (outside the CDR3, taken from reference TRBV19 and TRBJ1-1): DGGITQSPKYLFRKEGQNVTLSCEQNLNHDAMYWYRQDPGQGLRLIYYSQIVNDFQKGDIAEGYSVSREKKESFPLTVTSAQKNPTAFYLCASNPGTPNTEAFFGQGTRLTVV.

The chain uses TRBV2 and TRBJ1-1, with TRBD1 matching over 8 bases. Unmatched junction bases numbered 8, after V lost 5 bases and J lost 0 bases. CDR1 and CDR2 (germline): SNHLY, FYNNEI. The CDR3 runs 16 residues. CDR3 nucleotide sequence: TGTGCCAGCAGTCCCCGGACAGGGCGCATGAACACTGAAGCTTTCTTT. Its protein is CASSPRTGRMNTEAFF.

The chain employs TRBV27 and TRBJ1-6; no reliable D call. The CDR3 runs to 17 residues. V lost 7 bases, J lost 1 base, and 17 bases lay in between. Germline lookup yields CDR1 MNHEY and CDR2 SMNVEV (reference sequence). The CDR3: CASTSHPTASYNSPLHF. Written as DNA, the CDR3 is TGTGCCAGCACCTCCCACCCCACAGCTTCCTATAATTCACCCCTCCACTTT.

The chain couples TRBV11-2 to TRBJ1-2, with D perhaps matching TRBD1 (6 bases). Trimming pared 2 bases from V and 9 bases from J, leaving 13 bases between. CDR1 SGHAT and CDR2 FQNNGV come from the germline V gene. The CDR3 runs to 13 residues. In DNA, the CDR3 is TGTGCCAGCAGCTTATGGGGACAACAGAGCTACACCTTC. It yields the protein CASSLWGQQSYTF.

This chain uses TRBV19 with TRBJ2-7; perhaps TRBD1 as D (5 bases). V was cut by 4 bases and J by 3 bases, with 19 bases left in between. This CDR3 region has 16 residues. Germline CDR1 and CDR2: LNHDA and SQIVND (reference sequence). The CDR3 spells CASSSLHPPGFYEQYF. DNA of the CDR3: TGTGCCAGTAGTAGCCTTCATCCCCCAGGGTTCTACGAGCAGTACTTC.

V usage is TRBV19 and J usage is TRBJ1-1; no firm D call. V shed 1 base and J shed 1 base, with 19 bases lying between them. Looked up from germline, CDR1 is LNHDA and CDR2 is SQIVND (reference sequence). The CDR3 has 18 residues. The DNA of the CDR3 is TGTGCCAGTAGTATAGTGTTAGCCGGGATAATGGGGAACACTGAAGCTTTCTTT. Translated, it gives CASSIVLAGIMGNTEAFF.

V gene TRBV4-1 combines with J gene TRBJ2-5; 11 bases fit TRBD1. Per germline, CDR1 MGHRA and CDR2 YSYEKL. With V trimmed by 3 bases and J by 2 bases, 5 bases remained unmatched. The CDR3 runs to 16 residues. CDR3 DNA: TGCGCCAGCAGCCATCCGGGACAGGGGGTTCAAGAGACCCAGTACTTC. This gives the protein CASSHPGQGVQETQYF.

The chain recombines TRBV18 with TRBJ2-3; D is ambiguous. V lost 0 bases to trimming and J lost 2 bases, with 12 bases between them. Germline V CDR1 and CDR2: KGHSH, LQKENI. CDR3 length: 16 residues. The CDR3 spells CASSPPNSPLTDTQYF. CDR3 nucleotide sequence: TGTGCCAGCTCACCACCGAACTCACCCCTCACAGATACGCAGTATTTT.

The chain joins TRBV3-1 (or the pseudogene TRBV3-2) to TRBJ1-4; maybe TRBD1 (5 bases). Per the germline V gene, CDR1 is LGHDT and CDR2 is YNNKEL (reference sequence). This CDR3 comprises 14 residues. V lost 3 bases and J lost 2, with 7 bases in between. CDR3 region: CASSQGPTNEKLFF. The DNA for the CDR3 is TGTGCCAGCAGCCAGGGGCCGACTAATGAAAAACTGTTTTTT.

The J gene is TRBJ2-7, the V gene TRBV6-1; 8 nucleotides agree with TRBD1. Trimming took 6 bases from V and 0 from J; bases not matched to a gene: 7. Germline lookup yields CDR1 MNHNS and CDR2 SASEGT. CDR3 length: 15 amino acids. The DNA of the CDR3 is TGTGCCAGCAGGTCCGGACAGGGCGCCTCCTACGAGCAGTACTTC. Its translation: CASRSGQGASYEQYF.

A remark on this clone: This sample also contains other DNA sequences that code for the same CDR3. This chain links TRBV28 with TRBJ2-7, with D possibly being TRBD2 (6 bases). The germline gives CDR1 MDHEN, CDR2 SYDVKM. The CDR3 covers 12 residues. V shed 2 bases and J shed 4 bases, with 6 bases lying between them. CDR3 DNA: TGTGCCAGCAGTTTACGGGGGTACGAGCAGTACTTC. This sequence encodes CASSLRGYEQYF.

The rearrangement uses TRBV27 and TRBJ2-2, with D perhaps matching TRBD1 (6 bases). Between the trimmed V and J ends, which lost 7 bases and 0 bases, there was a span of 9 bases. This CDR3 region has 14 residues. Germline assignment: CDR1 MNHEY and CDR2 SMNVEV (reference sequence). The CDR3, as DNA: TGTGCCAGCACCAGGACAGCGAACACCGGGGAGCTGTTTTTT. The encoded protein is CASTRTANTGELFF.

J is TRBJ1-1 and V is TRBV28, with a possible D match to TRBD1 (5 bases). V was clipped by 1 base and J by 4 bases, with 13 bases between them. The CDR3 extends over 15 amino acids. Per the germline V gene, CDR1 is MDHEN and CDR2 is SYDVKM. The CDR3 is CASSLFQGISTEAFF. The CDR3 coding sequence is TGTGCCAGCAGTTTATTTCAGGGAATCAGCACTGAAGCTTTCTTT.

The rearrangement joins TRBV7-8 to TRBJ1-1; tentatively, D is TRBD1 (6 bases). The germline CDR1 and CDR2 sequences are SGHVS and FQNEAQ. V gave up 5 bases and J gave up 6 bases, with 13 bases separating them. The CDR3 length is 13 residues. The CDR3 DNA sequence: TGTGCCAGCAGCCCAGGGGATAGCGCTGAAGCTTTCTTT. Encoded protein: CASSPGDSAEAFF.

The rearrangement uses TRBV7-9 and TRBJ2-3; TRBD2 might be the D (6 bases). This CDR3 contains 18 residues. CDR1 is SEHNR and CDR2 is FQNEAQ in the germline V gene (reference sequence). Trimming shortened V by 7 bases and J by 0 bases, and 23 bases separated the two germline ends. CDR3 amino acids: CASIPRGGGGTSTDTQYF. CDR3 in DNA: TGTGCCAGCATTCCCCGGGGTGGGGGAGGTACTAGCACAGATACGCAGTATTTT.

The CDR3 reads CASSSSRSYEQYF. DNA of the CDR3: TGTGCCAGCAGCTCCTCTAGGTCCTACGAGCAGTACTTC. The chain joins TRBV6-5 to TRBJ2-7; D gene uncertain. The V gene lost 6 bases and the J gene lost 1 base, with 10 bases spanning the gap. This CDR3 has 13 amino acids. The germline V gene has CDR1 MNHEY and CDR2 SVGAGI.

The chain is built from TRBV12-3 or TRBV12-4 and TRBJ2-5; D gene unclear. The CDR3 is 11 residues long. Between the trimmed V and J ends, which lost 2 bases and 4 bases, there was a span of 2 bases. CDR3 DNA sequence: TGTGCCAGCAGTTTACGAGAGACCCAGTACTTC. Protein product: CASSLRETQYF.

The chain couples TRBV7-8 to TRBJ1-4, with no clear D. This CDR3 has 14 amino acids. Germline V gives CDR1 SGHVS, CDR2 FQNEAQ. Between the trimmed V and J ends, which lost 1 base and 4 bases, there was a span of 7 bases. The CDR3 DNA reads TGTGCCAGCAGCTTAGTCGACTTTAATGAAAAACTGTTTTTT. Translation gives CASSLVDFNEKLFF.

The chain is built from TRBV5-1 and TRBJ1-6, with D possibly being TRBD1 (6 bases). Trimming shortened V by 3 bases and J by 10 bases, and 17 bases separated the two germline ends. Germline loops: CDR1 SGHRS, CDR2 YFSETQ. The CDR3 has 15 amino acids. In DNA form, the CDR3 reads TGCGCCAGCAGCTGGGGGCCCGGGATAGGATCACCCCTCCACTTT. This codes for CASSWGPGIGSPLHF.

This chain joins TRBV12-3 or TRBV12-4 and TRBJ2-7; a weak D match, TRBD2 (5 bases). The CDR3 runs to 11 residues. Trimming took off 6 bases at V and 6 bases at J, with 9 bases between the two ends. The CDR3 DNA follows: TGTGCCAGCAGCCGAGGGTTCGAGCAGTACTTC. This codes for CASSRGFEQYF.

The CDR3 is CASSLWGRARGNTIYF. CDR3 nucleotides: TGTGCCAGCAGTTTATGGGGCAGGGCGAGAGGAAACACCATATATTTT. V is TRBV28 and J is TRBJ1-3; a possible D gene is TRBD1 (5 bases). CDR1 MDHEN and CDR2 SYDVKM come from the germline V gene. The V end was cut by 0 bases, the J end by 4 bases, with 13 bases between. The CDR3 sequence is 16 residues long.

This chain connects TRBV3-1 (or the pseudogene TRBV3-2) to TRBJ2-1; D is perhaps TRBD2 (5 bases). Looked up from germline, CDR1 is LGHDT and CDR2 is YNNKEL (reference sequence). The CDR3 has 14 amino acids. V lost 4 bases to trimming and J lost 6 bases, with 13 bases between them. CDR3 bases: TGTGCCAGCAGCCCTTCCGACGGACTCAATGAGCAGTTCTTC. Translated, it gives CASSPSDGLNEQFF.

The sample holds a few counts of this clone. The chain uses TRBV7-8 and TRBJ1-1; D is perhaps TRBD1 (5 bases). This CDR3 comprises 15 residues. Trimming left V 0 bases short and J 2 bases short, with 10 bases between. Germline CDR1 SGHVS, CDR2 FQNEAQ. Here the CDR3 reads CASSLAGGVNTEAFF. The CDR3 DNA reads as TGTGCCAGCAGCTTAGCGGGGGGGGTTAACACTGAAGCTTTCTTT.

This clone has only a few counts. This chain uses TRBV4-2 with TRBJ1-1; tentative D call: TRBD1 (5 bases). The CDR3 contains 14 residues. Germline V CDR1 and CDR2: LGHNA, YNFKEQ. The V and J ends lost 1 base and 1 base respectively, with 7 bases between them. The CDR3 sequence: CASSQVTGNTEAFF. CDR3 bases: TGTGCCAGCAGCCAAGTCACAGGGAACACTGAAGCTTTCTTT.

The V gene is TRBV5-1, the J gene TRBJ1-2; tentatively, D is TRBD1 (5 bases). The length of the CDR3 is 16 residues. Looked up from germline, CDR1 is SGHRS and CDR2 is YFSETQ. Trimming removed 0 bases at V and 4 bases at J, with 16 bases between. The CDR3 is CASSLGGAREAYGYTF. The CDR3 DNA reads TGCGCCAGCAGCTTGGGTGGGGCCCGGGAGGCCTATGGCTACACCTTC.

V and J are TRBV2 and TRBJ2-7; perhaps TRBD1 as D (6 bases). This CDR3 has 13 residues. Germline V CDR1 and CDR2: SNHLY, FYNNEI. Trimming removed 5 bases from V and 3 bases from J, with 11 bases in between. The CDR3 nucleotides are TGTGCCAGCAGTCGCAGGGGAGACTACGAGCAGTACTTC. Encoded protein: CASSRRGDYEQYF.

Of note for this clone: The identical CDR3 is also encoded by other nucleotide sequences in the sample. The chain is built from TRBV6-5 and TRBJ1-6; D unclear. Looked up from germline, CDR1 is MNHEY and CDR2 is SVGAGI. The length of the CDR3 is 14 residues. Trimming cost V 9 bases and J 0 bases, with 9 bases left between them. The CDR3 nucleotides read TGTGCCAGTAAGCTGAGCTCCTATAATTCACCCCTCCACTTT. Translating it yields CASKLSSYNSPLHF.